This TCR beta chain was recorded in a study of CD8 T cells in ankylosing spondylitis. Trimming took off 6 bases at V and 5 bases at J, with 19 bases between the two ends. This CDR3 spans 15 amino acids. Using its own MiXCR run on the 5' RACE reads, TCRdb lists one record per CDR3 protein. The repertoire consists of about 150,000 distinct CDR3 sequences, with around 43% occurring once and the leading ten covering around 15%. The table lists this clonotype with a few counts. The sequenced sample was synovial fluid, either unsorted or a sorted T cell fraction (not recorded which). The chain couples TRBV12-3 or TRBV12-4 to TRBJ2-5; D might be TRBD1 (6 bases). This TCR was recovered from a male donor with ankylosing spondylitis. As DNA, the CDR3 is TGTGCCAGCAGCCCACCCCAGGGGATTCGGGAGACCCAGTACTTC. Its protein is CASSPPQGIRETQYF.